This passage covers 6 T cell receptor beta chains from one sample sequenced in a study of CD8+ T cells in alopecia areata (dated by TCRdb to the late 2010s). Library prep was done by the immunoSEQ multiplex PCR assay. RNA was extracted from all samples and reverse transcribed into cDNA as template for TCR sequencing. TCRdb took this table from immuneACCESS and kept in-frame rearrangements with V and J called. Such tables lack part of the clones; where checked against another copy, unresolved V genes explain under half of the gap, and the rest is unexplained. This sample has roughly 100,000 clones in its table, and 60% of those were observed once. The ten largest clones represent 16% of the sample. Reading the label with the study, this specimen's treatment or condition is: oral pan-JAK inhibitor, 5-10 mg twice daily. The sequencing used CD8+ T cells sorted from blood, collected at approximately week 60, from a patient treated with tofacitinib. Receptors were obtained from a human donor with alopecia areata.

The sample holds a few counts of this clone. The chain is built from TRBV6-6 and TRBJ1-5; D not resolved. Germline lookup yields CDR1 MNHNY and CDR2 SVGAGI (reference sequence). The V and J ends lost 2 bases and 5 bases respectively, with 4 bases between them. The CDR3 length is 12 residues. CDR3 nucleotide sequence: TGTGCCAGCAGTTACCAAGATCAGCCCCAGCATTTT. Protein sequence: CASSYQDQPQHF.

This clone was seen more than once but under ten times. This CDR3 reads CASSQYPGGIPEAFF. The DNA of the CDR3 is TGTGCCAGCAGCCAATACCCAGGAGGGATCCCTGAAGCTTTCTTT. The V call is TRBV6-5, the J call TRBJ1-1; D is unresolved. The V and J ends lost 6 bases and 6 bases respectively, with 20 bases between them. There are 15 residues in the CDR3. Per germline, CDR1 MNHEY and CDR2 SVGAGI.

This sequence joins TRBV4-1 and TRBJ2-7; D not certain. The CDR3 length is 15 residues. The V gene lost 1 base and the J gene lost 3 bases, with 13 bases spanning the gap. Per the germline V gene, CDR1 is MGHRA and CDR2 is YSYEKL. The CDR3 coding sequence is TGCGCCAGCAGCCAAGTTTACCACATTGTCTACGAGCAGTACTTC. It specifies CASSQVYHIVYEQYF.

This rearrangement joins TRBV5-1 to TRBJ2-4; possible D gene TRBD2, 6 bases. The V end lost 0 bases, the J end lost 6 bases, and 16 bases lay between the germline ends. Germline V gene data show CDR1 as SGHRS and CDR2 as YFSETQ. CDR3 length: 16 residues. CDR3 nucleotide sequence: TGCGCCAGCAGCTTGGAGGCAGGCCTCGGGGGAAACATTCAGTACTTC. Encoded protein: CASSLEAGLGGNIQYF.

The rearrangement links TRBV9 to TRBJ2-3, with D possibly matching TRBD2 (6 bases). Trimming left V 2 bases short and J 9 bases short, with 10 bases between. The CDR3 sequence is 12 residues long. The germline CDR1 and CDR2 sequences are SGDLS and YYNGEE. The CDR3, as DNA: TGTGCCAGCAGCGTCCCGGCGGGGACGCAGTATTTT. This codes for CASSVPAGTQYF.

The V gene is TRBV19, the J gene TRBJ1-2, with D unclear. V shed 3 bases and J shed 8 bases, with 19 bases lying between them. The germline CDR1 and CDR2 sequences are LNHDA and SQIVND (reference sequence). CDR3 length: 15 amino acids. Here the CDR3 reads CASSIWLKARAGYTF. Here the CDR3 DNA reads TGTGCCAGTAGTATTTGGTTAAAGGCGCGGGCCGGCTACACCTTC.